The rows below give T cell receptor beta chains drawn from one sample of a study of T cell repertoires in cytomegalovirus infection. Each CDR3 protein is one row after TCRdb ran MiXCR on the reads. The top ten hold about 39% of the sample, which has 400,000 to 600,000 distinct CDR3 sequences, under 55% seen once. These receptors' targets are unknown. Here the sequenced sample was cultured PBMCs, taken from culture after CMV antigen stimulation. The receptor source for this set is a human donor in good health (CMV status not recorded). Some clones in this sample may be carry-over from other donors' samples. The CDR3 runs from the conserved cysteine through the conserved F or W. A D gene is named only where the DNA matches it firmly. Only part of the rows carry a size: once, few, many, or a class if the clone is expanded.

once | TRBJ2-5 | TRBD1 | TRBV6-2/TRBV6-3 | CASRPTGMLETQYF | TGTGCCAGCAGGCCGACAGGGATGTTGGAGACCCAGTACTTC
. | TRBJ2-3 | TRBD2 | TRBV7-2 | CASSSLAGVDTQYF | TGTGCCAGCAGCTCGCTAGCGGGAGTAGATACGCAGTATTTT
. | TRBJ1-1 | . | TRBV24-1 | CATRRGCRKGAFF | TGTGCCACCCGGAGGGGGTGCCGTAAGGGAGCTTTCTTT
. | TRBJ1-1 | TRBD1 | TRBV4-3 | CASSQPGQGDEAFF | TGCGCCAGCAGCCAACCGGGACAGGGTGACGAAGCTTTCTTT
few | TRBJ2-5 | TRBD1 | TRBV4-2 | CASSQAGQPQETQYF | TGTGCCAGCAGCCAAGCGGGACAGCCCCAAGAGACCCAGTACTTC
few | TRBJ1-5 | TRBD1 | TRBV20-1 | CSARDRLTGNQPQHF | TGCAGTGCTAGGGACAGGCTGACAGGCAATCAGCCCCAGCATTTT
. | TRBJ2-2 | . | TRBV10-3 | CAIGGAAVTGELFF | TGTGCCATCGGGGGTGCGGCGGTAACCGGGGAGCTGTTTTTT
. | TRBJ2-1 | . | TRBV5-6 | CASSPDQDEQFF | TGTGCCAGCAGCCCCGACCAGGATGAGCAGTTCTTC
. | TRBJ1-1 | . | TRBV28 | CASNGGVNTEAFF | TGTGCCAGCAATGGGGGGGTTAACACTGAAGCTTTCTTT
. | TRBJ2-7 | . | TRBV2 | CAGTTYGAANEQYF | TGTGCCGGTACTACCTATGGGGCTGCCAACGAGCAGTACTTC
. | TRBJ1-6 | TRBD1 | TRBV5-6 | CASSPRTGSSPLHF | TGTGCCAGCAGCCCGCGGACAGGTTCTTCACCCCTCCACTTT
. | TRBJ2-5 | . | TRBV3-1 | CASSQGWRETQYF | TGTGCCAGCAGCCAAGGTTGGAGAGAGACCCAGTACTTC
few | TRBJ2-2 | . | TRBV11-2 | CASSLLVPGELFF | TGTGCCAGCAGCTTATTGGTCCCCGGGGAGCTGTTTTTT
. | TRBJ1-6 | . | TRBV20-1 | CSARSTGASPLHF | TGCAGTGCTAGGTCGACGGGGGCCTCACCCCTCCACTTT
many | TRBJ2-7 | . | TRBV7-2 | CASSSLGYEQYF | TGTGCCAGCAGCAGTCTTGGTTACGAGCAGTACTTC
. | TRBJ2-1 | . | TRBV19 | CASSTLHNEQFF | TGTGCCAGTAGTACCCTACACAATGAGCAGTTCTTC
few | TRBJ2-2 | . | TRBV6-2/TRBV6-3 | CASSRQQNTGELFF | TGTGCCAGCTCCCGTCAACAGAACACCGGGGAGCTGTTTTTT
. | TRBJ1-5 | . | TRBV12-3/TRBV12-4 | CASSYVWQPQHF | TGTGCCAGCAGCTACGTTTGGCAGCCCCAGCATTTT
. | TRBJ2-5 | TRBD2 | TRBV18 | CASSLGTSVRETQYF | TGTGCCAGCTCACTGGGGACTAGCGTGCGAGAGACCCAGTACTTC
. | TRBJ2-7 | TRBD2 | TRBV7-9 | CASSFPAGGVEQYF | TGTGCCAGCAGCTTTCCAGCGGGAGGGGTCGAGCAGTACTTC
. | TRBJ2-3 | . | TRBV2 | CAIEEEASSPDTQYF | TGTGCCATCGAAGAGGAGGCTAGCTCCCCAGATACGCAGTATTTT
once | TRBJ1-2 | . | TRBV25-1 | CASRGPSGDPPNYGYTF | TGTGCCAGCAGGGGCCCGAGTGGGGATCCTCCTAACTATGGCTACACCTTC